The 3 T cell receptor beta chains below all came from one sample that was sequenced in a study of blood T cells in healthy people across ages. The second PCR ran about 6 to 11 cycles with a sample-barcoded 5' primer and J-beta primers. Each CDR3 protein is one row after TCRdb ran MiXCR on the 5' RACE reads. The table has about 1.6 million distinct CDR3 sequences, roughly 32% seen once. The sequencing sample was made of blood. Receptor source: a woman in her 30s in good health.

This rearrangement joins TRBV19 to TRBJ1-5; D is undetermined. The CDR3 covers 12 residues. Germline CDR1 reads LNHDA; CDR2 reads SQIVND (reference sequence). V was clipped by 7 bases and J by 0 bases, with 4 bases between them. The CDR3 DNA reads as TGTGCCAGTAAAGATAGCAATCAGCCCCAGCATTTT. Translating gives CASKDSNQPQHF.

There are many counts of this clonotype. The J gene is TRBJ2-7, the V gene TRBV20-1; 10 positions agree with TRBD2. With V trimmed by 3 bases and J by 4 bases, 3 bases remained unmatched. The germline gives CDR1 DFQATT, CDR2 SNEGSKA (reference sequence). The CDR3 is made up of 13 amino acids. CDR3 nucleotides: TGCAGTGCTAGGGCTAGCGGGAGTTACGAGCAGTACTTC. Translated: CSARASGSYEQYF.

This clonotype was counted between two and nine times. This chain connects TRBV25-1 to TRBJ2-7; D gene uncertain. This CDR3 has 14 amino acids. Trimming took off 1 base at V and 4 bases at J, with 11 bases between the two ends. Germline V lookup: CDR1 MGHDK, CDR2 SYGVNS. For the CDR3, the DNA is TGTGCCAGCAGTGAATCCAGAGGTCGGTACGAGCAGTACTTC. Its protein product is CASSESRGRYEQYF.